Here is one T cell receptor beta chain with its context. The data belong to a study of blood T cell repertoires in COVID-19. Germline V CDR1 and CDR2: LNHDA, SQIVND (reference sequence). V shed 4 bases and J 5 bases; nucleotides not matched to a gene: 10. This CDR3 spans 19 amino acids. Cohorts were determined from participant-reported clinical history. TCRdb's table, derived via immunoSEQ multiplex PCR, lists solely in-frame clones and lacks some. This table has hundreds of thousands of clones, about 90% appearing once. The genes are TRBV19 and TRBJ2-6; 14 bases match TRBD2. The TCR sequence derives from a young woman with acute COVID-19. Sequenced input: PBMCs or T cells enriched from blood (not recorded which). CDR3 protein: CASSNSGGTSGSWANVLTF. The CDR3 DNA reads TGTGCCAGTAGTAATAGTGGGGGGACTAGCGGGAGCTGGGCCAACGTCCTGACTTTC.